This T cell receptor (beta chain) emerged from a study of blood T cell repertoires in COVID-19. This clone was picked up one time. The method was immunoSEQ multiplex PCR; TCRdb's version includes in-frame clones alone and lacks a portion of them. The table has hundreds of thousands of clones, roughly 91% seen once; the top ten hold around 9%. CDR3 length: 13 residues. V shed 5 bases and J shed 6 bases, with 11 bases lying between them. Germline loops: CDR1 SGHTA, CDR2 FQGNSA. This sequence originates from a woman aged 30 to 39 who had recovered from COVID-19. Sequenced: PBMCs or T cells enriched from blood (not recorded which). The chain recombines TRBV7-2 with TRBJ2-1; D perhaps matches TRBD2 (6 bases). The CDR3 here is CASSPRRGNEQFF. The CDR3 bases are TGTGCCAGCAGCCCCCGGAGGGGCAATGAGCAGTTCTTC.